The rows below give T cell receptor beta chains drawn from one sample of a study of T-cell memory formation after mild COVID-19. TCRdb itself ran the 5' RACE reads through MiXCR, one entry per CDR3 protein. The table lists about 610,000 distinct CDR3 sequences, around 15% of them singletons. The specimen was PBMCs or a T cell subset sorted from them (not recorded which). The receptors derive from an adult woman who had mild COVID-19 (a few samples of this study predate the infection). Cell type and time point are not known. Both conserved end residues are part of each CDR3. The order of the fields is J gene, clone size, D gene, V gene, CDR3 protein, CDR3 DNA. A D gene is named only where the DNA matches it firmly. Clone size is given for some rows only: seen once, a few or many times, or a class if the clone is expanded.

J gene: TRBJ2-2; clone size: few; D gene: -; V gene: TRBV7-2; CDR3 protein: CASSQKVRGELFF; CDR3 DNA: TGTGCCAGCAGCCAAAAAGTCAGAGGGGAGCTGTTTTTT
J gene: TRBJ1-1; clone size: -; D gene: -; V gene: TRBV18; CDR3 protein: CASSPPNLQMNTEAFF; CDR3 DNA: TGTGCCAGCTCACCACCTAACCTGCAAATGAACACTGAAGCTTTCTTT
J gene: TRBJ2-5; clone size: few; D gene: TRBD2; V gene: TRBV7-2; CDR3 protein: CASSLDVTSGKETQYF; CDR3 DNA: TGTGCCAGCAGCTTAGACGTGACTAGCGGGAAAGAGACCCAGTACTTC
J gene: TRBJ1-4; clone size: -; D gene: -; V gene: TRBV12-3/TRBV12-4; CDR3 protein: CASSPGNSNEKLFF; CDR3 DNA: TGTGCCAGCAGTCCCGGGAACTCTAATGAAAAACTGTTTTTT
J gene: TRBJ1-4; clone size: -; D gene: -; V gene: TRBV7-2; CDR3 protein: CASSLRRAGAKLFF; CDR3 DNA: TGTGCCAGCAGCTTAAGAAGGGCCGGGGCAAAACTGTTTTTT
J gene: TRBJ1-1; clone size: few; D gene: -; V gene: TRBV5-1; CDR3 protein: CASSVTQNTEAFF; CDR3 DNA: TGCGCCAGCAGCGTAACCCAGAACACTGAAGCTTTCTTT
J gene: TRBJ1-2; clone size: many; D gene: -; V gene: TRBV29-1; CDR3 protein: CSVEQYGYTF; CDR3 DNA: TGCAGCGTTGAACAGTATGGCTACACCTTC
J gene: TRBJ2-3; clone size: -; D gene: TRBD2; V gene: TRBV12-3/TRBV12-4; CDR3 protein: CASSLVVGGGTSPGDTQYF; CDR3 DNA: TGTGCCAGCAGTTTAGTAGTCGGGGGAGGGACCTCCCCGGGAGATACGCAGTATTTT
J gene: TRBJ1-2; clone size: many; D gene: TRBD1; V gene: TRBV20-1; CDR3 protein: CSAPTGTDFPYGYTF; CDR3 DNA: TGCAGTGCCCCTACGGGGACAGACTTTCCTTATGGCTACACCTTC
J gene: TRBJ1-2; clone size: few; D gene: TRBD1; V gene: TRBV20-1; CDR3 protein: CSARDLQSDRRHGYTF; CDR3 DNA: TGCAGTGCTAGAGATCTCCAGTCGGACAGGAGACATGGCTACACCTTC
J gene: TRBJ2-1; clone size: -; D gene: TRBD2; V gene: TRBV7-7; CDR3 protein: CASSLAGAGGSNNEQFF; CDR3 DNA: TGTGCCAGCAGCTTAGCGGGAGCGGGGGGGTCCAACAATGAGCAGTTCTTC
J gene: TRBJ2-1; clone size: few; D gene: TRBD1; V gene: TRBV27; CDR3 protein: CASSHPRHRGYYNEQFF; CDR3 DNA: TGTGCCAGCAGCCACCCTCGGCACAGGGGGTACTACAATGAGCAGTTCTTC
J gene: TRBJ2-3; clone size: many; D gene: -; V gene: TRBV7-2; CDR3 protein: CASSLNKAGTDTQYF; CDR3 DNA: TGTGCCAGCAGCTTAAACAAGGCTGGCACAGATACGCAGTATTTT
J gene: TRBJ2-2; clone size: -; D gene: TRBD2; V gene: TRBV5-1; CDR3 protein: CASGGGPIGELFF; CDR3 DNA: TGCGCCAGCGGCGGGGGGCCCATCGGGGAGCTGTTTTTT
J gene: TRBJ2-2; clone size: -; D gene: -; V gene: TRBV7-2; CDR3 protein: CASSSRGPGELFF; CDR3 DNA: TGTGCCAGCAGCTCAAGGGGACCCGGGGAGCTGTTTTTT
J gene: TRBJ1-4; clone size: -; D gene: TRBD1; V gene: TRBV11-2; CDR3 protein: CASSIRPGTGPENEKLFF; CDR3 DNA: TGTGCCAGCAGCATCCGTCCCGGGACAGGTCCGGAAAATGAAAAACTGTTTTTT
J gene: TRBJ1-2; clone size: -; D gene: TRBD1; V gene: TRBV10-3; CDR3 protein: CAISEYGQGGYGYTF; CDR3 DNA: TGTGCCATCAGTGAATACGGACAGGGGGGCTATGGCTACACCTTC
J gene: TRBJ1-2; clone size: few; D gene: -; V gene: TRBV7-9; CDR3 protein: CASSPGPGYYGYTF; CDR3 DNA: TGTGCCAGCAGCCCAGGGCCGGGCTACTATGGCTACACCTTC
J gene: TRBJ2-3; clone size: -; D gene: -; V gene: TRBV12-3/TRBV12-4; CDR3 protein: CASSIFGLQYF; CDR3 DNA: TGTGCCAGCAGCATCTTCGGTCTTCAGTATTTT
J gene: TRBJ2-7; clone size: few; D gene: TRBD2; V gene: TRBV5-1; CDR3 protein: CASSLTSGGHREQYF; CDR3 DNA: TGCGCCAGCAGCTTGACTAGCGGGGGGCACCGCGAGCAGTACTTC
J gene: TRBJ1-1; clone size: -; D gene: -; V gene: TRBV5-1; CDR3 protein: CASSLEAGRTEAFF; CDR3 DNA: TGCGCCAGCAGCTTGGAGGCAGGACGTACTGAAGCTTTCTTT
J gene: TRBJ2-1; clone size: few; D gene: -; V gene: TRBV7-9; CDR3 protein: CASSSQGQGEQFF; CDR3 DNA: TGTGCCAGCAGCTCCCAGGGTCAGGGGGAGCAGTTCTTC
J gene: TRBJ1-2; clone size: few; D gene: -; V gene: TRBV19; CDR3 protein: CASSIVQAGDYGYTF; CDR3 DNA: TGTGCCAGTAGTATAGTGCAGGCTGGAGACTATGGCTACACCTTC
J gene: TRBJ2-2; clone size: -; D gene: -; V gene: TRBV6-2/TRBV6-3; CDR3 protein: CASSHPPMSGELFF; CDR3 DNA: TGTGCCAGCAGTCATCCACCCATGTCCGGGGAGCTGTTTTTT
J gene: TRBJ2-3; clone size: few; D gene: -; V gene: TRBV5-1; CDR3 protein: CASSFQGSSTDTQYF; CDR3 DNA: TGCGCCAGCAGCTTCCAGGGTTCTAGCACAGATACGCAGTATTTT
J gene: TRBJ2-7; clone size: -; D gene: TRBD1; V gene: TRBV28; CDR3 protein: CASFNRDSHSYEQYF; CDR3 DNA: TGTGCCAGCTTTAACCGGGACAGCCACTCCTACGAGCAGTACTTC
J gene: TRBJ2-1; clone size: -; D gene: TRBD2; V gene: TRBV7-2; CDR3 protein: CASSFSGTSSYNEQFF; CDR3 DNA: TGTGCCAGCAGCTTCTCCGGGACTAGCTCCTACAATGAGCAGTTCTTC
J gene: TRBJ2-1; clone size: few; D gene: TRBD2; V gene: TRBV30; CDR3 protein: CAWSRRGAGNEQFF; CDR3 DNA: TGTGCCTGGAGTCGGCGGGGGGCTGGGAATGAGCAGTTCTTC
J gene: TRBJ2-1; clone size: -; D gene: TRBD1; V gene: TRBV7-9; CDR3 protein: CASSPTGGWYNEQFF; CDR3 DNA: TGTGCCAGCAGCCCAACAGGGGGCTGGTACAATGAGCAGTTCTTC
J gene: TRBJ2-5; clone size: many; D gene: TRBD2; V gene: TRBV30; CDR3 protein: CAWSFGSGGSFKGETQYF; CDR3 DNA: TGTGCCTGGAGTTTTGGCTCGGGCGGGAGTTTTAAGGGAGAGACCCAGTACTTC
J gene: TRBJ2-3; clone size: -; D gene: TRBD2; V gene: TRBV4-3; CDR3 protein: CASSQDLSASGPTDTQYF; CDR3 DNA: TGCGCCAGCAGCCAAGATCTTTCGGCTAGCGGACCCACAGATACGCAGTATTTT
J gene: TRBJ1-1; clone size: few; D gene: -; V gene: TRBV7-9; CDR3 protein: CASDRGVGTEAFF; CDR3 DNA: TGTGCCAGCGATCGGGGGGTGGGTACTGAAGCTTTCTTT
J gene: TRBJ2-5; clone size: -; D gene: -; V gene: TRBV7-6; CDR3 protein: CASSLAPGTPAETQYF; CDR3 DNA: TGTGCCAGCAGCTTAGCGCCTGGGACCCCTGCGGAGACCCAGTACTTC
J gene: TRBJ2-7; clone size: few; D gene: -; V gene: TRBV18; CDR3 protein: CASSPLPGMGEQYF; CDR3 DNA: TGTGCCAGCTCACCACTTCCAGGGATGGGCGAGCAGTACTTC
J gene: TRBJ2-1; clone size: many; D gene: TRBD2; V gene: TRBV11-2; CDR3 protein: CASSLLGGYNEQFF; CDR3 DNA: TGTGCCAGCAGCCTCCTGGGGGGGTACAATGAGCAGTTCTTC
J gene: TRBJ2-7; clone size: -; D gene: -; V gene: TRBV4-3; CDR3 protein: CASSQGGVGEQYF; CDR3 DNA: TGCGCCAGCAGCCAAGGGGGGGTGGGGGAGCAGTACTTC
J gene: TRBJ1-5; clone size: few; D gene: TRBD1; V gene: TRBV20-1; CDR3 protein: CSATGTGSQPQHF; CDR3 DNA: TGCAGTGCGACCGGGACAGGGAGTCAGCCCCAGCATTTT
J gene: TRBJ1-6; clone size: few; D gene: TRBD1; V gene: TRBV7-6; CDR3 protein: CASSRDRGGNSPLHF; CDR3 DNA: TGTGCCAGCAGCAGGGACAGGGGAGGTAATTCACCCCTCCACTTT